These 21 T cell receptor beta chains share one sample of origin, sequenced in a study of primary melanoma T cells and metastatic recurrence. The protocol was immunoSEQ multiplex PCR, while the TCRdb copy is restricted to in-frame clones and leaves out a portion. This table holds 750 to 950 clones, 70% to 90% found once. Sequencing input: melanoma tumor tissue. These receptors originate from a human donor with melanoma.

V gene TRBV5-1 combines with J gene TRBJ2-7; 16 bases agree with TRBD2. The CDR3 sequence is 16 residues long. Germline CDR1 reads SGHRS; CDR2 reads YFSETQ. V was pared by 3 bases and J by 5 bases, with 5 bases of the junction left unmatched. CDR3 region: CASSWGLAGGPNEQYF. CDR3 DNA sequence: TGCGCCAGCAGCTGGGGACTAGCGGGAGGGCCAAACGAGCAGTACTTC.

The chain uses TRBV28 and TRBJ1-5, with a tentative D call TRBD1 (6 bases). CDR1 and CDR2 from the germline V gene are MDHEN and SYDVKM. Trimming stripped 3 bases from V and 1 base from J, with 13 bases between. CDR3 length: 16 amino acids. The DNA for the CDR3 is TGTGCCAGCAGTTTGTTGGGGGGGGCGAGCAATCAGCCCCAGCATTTT. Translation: CASSLLGGASNQPQHF.

The CDR3 bases are TGTGCCATCAGGAAGACAGAGAACACTGAAGCTTTCTTT. Its protein product is CAIRKTENTEAFF. The chain carries TRBV6-8 and TRBJ1-1; D possibly corresponds to TRBD1 (5 bases). Per germline, CDR1 MNHGY and CDR2 SAAAGT. Trimming stripped 10 bases from V and 1 base from J, with 13 bases between. This CDR3 region has 13 residues.

CDR3 sequence reads: CASSQDFSGSSYEQYF. The CDR3 DNA sequence: TGCGCCAGCAGCCAAGATTTCAGCGGGAGTTCCTACGAGCAGTACTTC. V usage is TRBV23-1 and J usage is TRBJ2-5, with 8 bases identical to TRBD2. The end of the DNA aligns better with TRBJ2-7, so the J call may be wrong. TRBV23-1 is known as an ORF, though its function is uncertain. The CDR3 sequence is 16 residues long.

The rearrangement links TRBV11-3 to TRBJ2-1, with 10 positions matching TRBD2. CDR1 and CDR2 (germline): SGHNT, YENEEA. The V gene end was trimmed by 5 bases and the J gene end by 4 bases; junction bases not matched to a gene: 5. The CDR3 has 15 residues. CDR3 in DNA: TGTGCCAGCAGCAAAGGACTAGCGGAATACAATGAGCAGTTCTTC. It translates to CASSKGLAEYNEQFF. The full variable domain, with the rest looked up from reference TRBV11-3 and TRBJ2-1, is EAGVVQSPRYKIIEKKQPVAFWCNPISGHNTLYWYLQNLGQGPELLIRYENEEAVDDSQLPKDRFSAERLKGVDSTLKIQPAELGDSAVYLCASSKGLAEYNEQFFGPGTRLTVL.

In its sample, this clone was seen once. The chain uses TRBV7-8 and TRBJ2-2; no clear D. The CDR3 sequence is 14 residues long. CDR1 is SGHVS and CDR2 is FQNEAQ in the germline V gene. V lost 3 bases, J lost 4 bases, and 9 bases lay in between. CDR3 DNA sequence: TGTGCCAGCAGCTTGGCCCAGGTCACCGGGGAGCTGTTTTTT. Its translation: CASSLAQVTGELFF.

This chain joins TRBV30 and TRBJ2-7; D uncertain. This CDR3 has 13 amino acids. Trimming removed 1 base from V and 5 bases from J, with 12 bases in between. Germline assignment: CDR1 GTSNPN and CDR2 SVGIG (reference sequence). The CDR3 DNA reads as TGTGCCTGGAGTGGGGGTAGGATGGACGAGCAGTACTTC. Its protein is CAWSGGRMDEQYF.

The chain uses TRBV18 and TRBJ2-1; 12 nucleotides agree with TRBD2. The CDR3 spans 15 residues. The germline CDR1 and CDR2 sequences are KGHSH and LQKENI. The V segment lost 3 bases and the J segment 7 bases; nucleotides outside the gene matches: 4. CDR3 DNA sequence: TGTGCCAGCTCACCGGCGACTAGCGGGAGAAATGAGCAGTTCTTC. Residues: CASSPATSGRNEQFF.

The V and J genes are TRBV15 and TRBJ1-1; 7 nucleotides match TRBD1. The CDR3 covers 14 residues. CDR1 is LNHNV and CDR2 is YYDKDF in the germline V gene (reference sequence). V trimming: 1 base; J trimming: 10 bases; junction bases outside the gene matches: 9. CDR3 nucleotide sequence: TGTGCCACCAGCAGAGTCTCAGGGGGTTATCGAGCTTTCTTT. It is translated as CATSRVSGGYRAFF.

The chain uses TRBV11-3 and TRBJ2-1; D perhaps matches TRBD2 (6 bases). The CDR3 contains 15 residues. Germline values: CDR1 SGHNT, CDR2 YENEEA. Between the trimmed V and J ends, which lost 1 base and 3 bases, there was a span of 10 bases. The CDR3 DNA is TGTGCCAGCAGCTTAGGGGACTTGCGCTACAATGAGCAGTTCTTC. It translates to CASSLGDLRYNEQFF.

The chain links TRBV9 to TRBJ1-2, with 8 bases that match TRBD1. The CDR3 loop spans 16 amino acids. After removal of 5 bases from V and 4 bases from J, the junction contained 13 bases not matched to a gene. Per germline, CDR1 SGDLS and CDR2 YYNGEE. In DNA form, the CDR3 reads TGTGCCAGCAGTCCCGGTTGGACAGGGTTAAGCTATGGCTACACCTTC. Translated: CASSPGWTGLSYGYTF.

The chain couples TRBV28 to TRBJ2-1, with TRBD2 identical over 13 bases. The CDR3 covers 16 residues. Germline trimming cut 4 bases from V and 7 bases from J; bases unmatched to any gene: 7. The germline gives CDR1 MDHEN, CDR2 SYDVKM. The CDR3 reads CASSSGTSGKFNEQFF. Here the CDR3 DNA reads TGTGCCAGCAGTTCCGGGACTAGCGGGAAGTTTAATGAGCAGTTCTTC. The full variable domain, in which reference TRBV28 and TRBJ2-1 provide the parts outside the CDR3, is DVKVTQSSRYLVKRTGEKVFLECVQDMDHENMFWYRQDPGLGLRLIYFSYDVKMKEKGDIPEGYSVSREKKERFSLILESASTNQTSMYLCASSSGTSGKFNEQFFGPGTRLTVL.

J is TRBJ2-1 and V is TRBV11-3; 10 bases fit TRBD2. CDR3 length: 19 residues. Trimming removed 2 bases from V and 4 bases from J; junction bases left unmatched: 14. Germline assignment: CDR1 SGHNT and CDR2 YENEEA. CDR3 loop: CASSLKTATGTSDYNEQFF. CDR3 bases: TGTGCCAGCAGCTTAAAGACGGCCACCGGGACTAGCGATTACAATGAGCAGTTCTTC.

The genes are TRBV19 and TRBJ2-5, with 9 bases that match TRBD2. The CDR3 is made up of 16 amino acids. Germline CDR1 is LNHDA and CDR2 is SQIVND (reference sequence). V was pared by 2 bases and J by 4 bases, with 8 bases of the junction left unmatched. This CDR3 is CASSIPRREGGETQYF. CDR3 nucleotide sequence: TGTGCCAGTAGTATACCCCGGCGGGAGGGAGGAGAGACCCAGTACTTC.

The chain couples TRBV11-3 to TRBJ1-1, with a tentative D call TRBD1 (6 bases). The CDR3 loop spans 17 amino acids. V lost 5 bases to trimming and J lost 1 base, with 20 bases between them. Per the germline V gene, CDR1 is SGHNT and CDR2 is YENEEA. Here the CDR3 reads CASSTGTTPGGNTEAFF. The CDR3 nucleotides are TGTGCCAGCAGCACCGGGACAACTCCCGGTGGGAACACTGAAGCTTTCTTT.

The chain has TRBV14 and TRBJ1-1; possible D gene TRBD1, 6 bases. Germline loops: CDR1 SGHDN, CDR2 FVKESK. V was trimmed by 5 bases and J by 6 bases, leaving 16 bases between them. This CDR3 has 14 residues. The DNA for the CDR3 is TGTGCCAGCAGCGTGACAGGACCAGGGGCTGAAGCTTTCTTT. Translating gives CASSVTGPGAEAFF.

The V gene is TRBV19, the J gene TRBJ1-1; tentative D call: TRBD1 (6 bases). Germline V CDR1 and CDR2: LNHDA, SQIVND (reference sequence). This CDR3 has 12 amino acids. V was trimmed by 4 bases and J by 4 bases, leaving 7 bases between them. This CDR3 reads CASSKQGTEAFF. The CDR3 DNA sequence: TGTGCCAGTAGTAAACAGGGCACTGAAGCTTTCTTT.

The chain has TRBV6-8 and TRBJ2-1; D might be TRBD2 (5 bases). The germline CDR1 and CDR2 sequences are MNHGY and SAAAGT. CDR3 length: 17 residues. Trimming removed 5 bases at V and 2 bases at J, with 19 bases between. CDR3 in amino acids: CASSPLSGAAAYNEQFF. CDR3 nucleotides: TGTGCCAGCAGTCCCCTCAGTGGAGCGGCCGCCTACAATGAGCAGTTCTTC.

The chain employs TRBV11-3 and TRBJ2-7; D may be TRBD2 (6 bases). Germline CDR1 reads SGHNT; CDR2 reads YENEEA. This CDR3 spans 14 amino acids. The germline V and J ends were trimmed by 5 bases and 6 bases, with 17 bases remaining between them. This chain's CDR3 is CASSPGLITGEQYF. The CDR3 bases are TGTGCCAGCAGCCCCGGACTAATAACGGGCGAGCAGTACTTC.

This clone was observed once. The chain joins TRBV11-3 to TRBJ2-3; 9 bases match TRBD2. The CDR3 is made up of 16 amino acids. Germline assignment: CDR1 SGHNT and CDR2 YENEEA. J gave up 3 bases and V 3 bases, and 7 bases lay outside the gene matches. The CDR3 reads CASSFGFSGSTDTQYF. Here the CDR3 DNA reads TGTGCCAGCAGCTTCGGGTTTAGCGGGAGTACAGATACGCAGTATTTT. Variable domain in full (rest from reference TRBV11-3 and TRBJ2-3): EAGVVQSPRYKIIEKKQPVAFWCNPISGHNTLYWYLQNLGQGPELLIRYENEEAVDDSQLPKDRFSAERLKGVDSTLKIQPAELGDSAVYLCASSFGFSGSTDTQYFGPGTRLTVL.

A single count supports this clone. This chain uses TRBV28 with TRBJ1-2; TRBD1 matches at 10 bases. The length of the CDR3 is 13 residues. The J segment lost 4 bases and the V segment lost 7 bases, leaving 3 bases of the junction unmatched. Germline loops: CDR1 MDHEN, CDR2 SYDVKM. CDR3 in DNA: TGTGCCAGCAACCGGGACAGGGGCTATGGCTACACCTTC. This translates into CASNRDRGYGYTF.